Listed below are T cell receptor beta chains from one sample, sequenced in a study of cytomegalovirus exposure and HLA in healthy donors. Assay used: immunoSEQ multiplex PCR; TCRdb lists only in-frame clones, some missing. The sample lists 150,000 to 200,000 clones, more than 75% occurring once. Sequences were obtained from PBMCs. The origin of the receptors is a woman aged 40-49 years in good health and CMV-seronegative. Each CDR3 is given with its conserved first and last residue. The order of the fields is V gene, clone size, D gene, J gene, CDR3 DNA, CDR3 protein. A D gene is named only where the DNA matches it firmly. The listing skips clone size in some rows; elsewhere it reads once, few, many or a size class.

v_call: TRBV5-1; clone_size: -; d_call: TRBD1; j_call: TRBJ1-1; cdr3_nt: TGCGCCAGCAGCTTAGGGACAGGGGCTGGCAGGAACACTGAAGCTTTCTTT; cdr3_aa: CASSLGTGAGRNTEAFF
v_call: TRBV5-6; clone_size: -; d_call: -; j_call: TRBJ1-2; cdr3_nt: TGTGCCAGCAGCTTGGCCGTAGGAGCTTCCAGTGGCTACACCTTC; cdr3_aa: CASSLAVGASSGYTF
v_call: TRBV9; clone_size: -; d_call: TRBD1; j_call: TRBJ1-1; cdr3_nt: TGTGCCAGCAGCCCCTGGGGACAGGGAAACACTGAAGCTTTCTTT; cdr3_aa: CASSPWGQGNTEAFF
v_call: TRBV9; clone_size: few; d_call: TRBD1; j_call: TRBJ1-4; cdr3_nt: TGTGCCAGCAGCCCCTCCCCTGGGACAGCCAACGAAAAACTGTTTTTT; cdr3_aa: CASSPSPGTANEKLFF
v_call: TRBV19; clone_size: -; d_call: -; j_call: TRBJ2-1; cdr3_nt: TGTGCCAGTAGTAATTTTTCTAGCGCGTCCTACAATGAGCAGTTCTTC; cdr3_aa: CASSNFSSASYNEQFF
v_call: TRBV27; clone_size: -; d_call: -; j_call: TRBJ2-3; cdr3_nt: TGTGCCAGCAGTTCGTTAGCGGAGTTGGGCACAGATACGCAGTATTTT; cdr3_aa: CASSSLAELGTDTQYF
v_call: TRBV2; clone_size: once; d_call: -; j_call: TRBJ1-4; cdr3_nt: TGTGCCAGCAGTGAAGGCAGGGTGATCGAAAAACTGTTTTTT; cdr3_aa: CASSEGRVIEKLFF
v_call: TRBV6-5; clone_size: -; d_call: -; j_call: TRBJ2-6; cdr3_nt: TGTGCCAGCAGGTACAAACTTTACTCTGGGGCCAACGTCCTGACTTTC; cdr3_aa: CASRYKLYSGANVLTF
v_call: TRBV4-3; clone_size: -; d_call: TRBD2; j_call: TRBJ2-5; cdr3_nt: TGCGCCAGCAGCCAAGGACTAGCGGGGGTTGGAGAGACCCAGTACTTC; cdr3_aa: CASSQGLAGVGETQYF
v_call: TRBV7-3; clone_size: -; d_call: -; j_call: TRBJ2-3; cdr3_nt: TGTGCCAGCAGCCGGGGGATCTCAGATACGCAGTATTTT; cdr3_aa: CASSRGISDTQYF
v_call: TRBV18; clone_size: -; d_call: -; j_call: TRBJ1-1; cdr3_nt: TGTGCCAGCTCACAGGGGTTGGGCACTGAAGCTTTCTTT; cdr3_aa: CASSQGLGTEAFF
v_call: TRBV7-8; clone_size: -; d_call: -; j_call: TRBJ1-1; cdr3_nt: TGTGCCAGCAGCCCACGCCTAACGGACACTGAAGCTTTCTTT; cdr3_aa: CASSPRLTDTEAFF
v_call: TRBV7-9; clone_size: -; d_call: -; j_call: TRBJ1-4; cdr3_nt: TGTGCCAGCAGGGGAGGGGAGGCCTATGAAAAACTGTTTTTT; cdr3_aa: CASRGGEAYEKLFF
v_call: TRBV4-1; clone_size: few; d_call: TRBD1; j_call: TRBJ1-1; cdr3_nt: TGCGCCAGCAGCCAACAGGGGGCCACTGAAGCTTTCTTT; cdr3_aa: CASSQQGATEAFF
v_call: TRBV11-2; clone_size: -; d_call: TRBD1; j_call: TRBJ2-4; cdr3_nt: TGTGCCAGCAGCTTAGATTGGGACTTAACGGGACAGGGGGCCAAAAACATTCAGTACTTC; cdr3_aa: CASSLDWDLTGQGAKNIQYF
v_call: TRBV20-1; clone_size: -; d_call: -; j_call: TRBJ2-5; cdr3_nt: TGCAGTGCTAGACTAGCGTCGACCCAGTACTTC; cdr3_aa: CSARLASTQYF
v_call: TRBV5-1; clone_size: -; d_call: TRBD2; j_call: TRBJ2-2; cdr3_nt: TGCGCCAGCAGCTTGGCCCCTAGCGGGGACACCGGGGAGCTGTTTTTT; cdr3_aa: CASSLAPSGDTGELFF
v_call: TRBV6-5; clone_size: once; d_call: TRBD2; j_call: TRBJ2-7; cdr3_nt: TGTGCCAGCAGTCTTCAGCGGGAGCAACACGAGCAGTACTTC; cdr3_aa: CASSLQREQHEQYF
v_call: TRBV14; clone_size: -; d_call: -; j_call: TRBJ1-1; cdr3_nt: TGTGCCAGCAGCCAAGATTGGGGGGGCACTGAAGCTTTCTTT; cdr3_aa: CASSQDWGGTEAFF
v_call: TRBV27; clone_size: few; d_call: -; j_call: TRBJ1-2; cdr3_nt: TGTGCCAGCAGTCTTGACAGAAACTATGGCTACACCTTC; cdr3_aa: CASSLDRNYGYTF
v_call: TRBV7-9; clone_size: -; d_call: -; j_call: TRBJ1-4; cdr3_nt: TGTGCCAGCACCCCCACCGGGACTGACCCAAATGAAAAACTGTTTTTT; cdr3_aa: CASTPTGTDPNEKLFF
v_call: TRBV5-6; clone_size: -; d_call: -; j_call: TRBJ2-7; cdr3_nt: TGTGCCAGCAGCTTCGGGACTGGCACCTACGAGCAGTACTTC; cdr3_aa: CASSFGTGTYEQYF
v_call: TRBV7-2; clone_size: -; d_call: TRBD1; j_call: TRBJ2-7; cdr3_nt: TGTGCCAGCAGCACACGGACAGGGGGCCCCTACGAGCAGTACTTC; cdr3_aa: CASSTRTGGPYEQYF
v_call: TRBV19; clone_size: -; d_call: TRBD2; j_call: TRBJ2-7; cdr3_nt: TGTGCCAGTAGTAGCGGGGGTACCTACGAGCAGTACTTC; cdr3_aa: CASSSGGTYEQYF
v_call: TRBV9; clone_size: -; d_call: -; j_call: TRBJ2-3; cdr3_nt: TGTGCCAGCACCCCCCCGGGCACAGATACGCAGTATTTT; cdr3_aa: CASTPPGTDTQYF
v_call: TRBV4-1; clone_size: -; d_call: -; j_call: TRBJ1-2; cdr3_nt: TGCGCCAGCAGCCAAGATCTCGGCAGGGGACGTGGCTACACCTTC; cdr3_aa: CASSQDLGRGRGYTF
v_call: TRBV5-1; clone_size: -; d_call: -; j_call: TRBJ2-3; cdr3_nt: TGCGCCAGCAGCTTGGGAGATCGTAGCAGCACAGATACGCAGTATTTT; cdr3_aa: CASSLGDRSSTDTQYF
v_call: TRBV10-2; clone_size: -; d_call: -; j_call: TRBJ2-7; cdr3_nt: TGCGCCAGCAAGCTTTACGAGCAGTACTTC; cdr3_aa: CASKLYEQYF
v_call: TRBV4-3; clone_size: -; d_call: -; j_call: TRBJ1-6; cdr3_nt: TGCGCCAGCAGCCAAGTCGTGGCAGGAAATTCACCCCTCCACTTT; cdr3_aa: CASSQVVAGNSPLHF
v_call: TRBV30; clone_size: -; d_call: TRBD1; j_call: TRBJ1-5; cdr3_nt: TGTGCCTGGAGGCACAACGATGGACAGGGTGGGCAGCCCCAGCATTTT; cdr3_aa: CAWRHNDGQGGQPQHF
v_call: TRBV27; clone_size: -; d_call: TRBD2; j_call: TRBJ2-7; cdr3_nt: TGTGCCAGCAGAAATCAGGGAGGGGAGCAGTACTTC; cdr3_aa: CASRNQGGEQYF
v_call: TRBV5-8; clone_size: -; d_call: TRBD2; j_call: TRBJ2-1; cdr3_nt: TGTGCCAGCAGCTTGGCCCAGACCGGGAGGGCCGTTATCCATGAGCAGTTCTTC; cdr3_aa: CASSLAQTGRAVIHEQFF
v_call: TRBV2; clone_size: -; d_call: -; j_call: TRBJ1-1; cdr3_nt: TGTGCCAGCAGTGAAGCCCATCCGGGACAAGCGAACACTGAAGCTTTCTTT; cdr3_aa: CASSEAHPGQANTEAFF
v_call: TRBV7-2; clone_size: -; d_call: -; j_call: TRBJ1-4; cdr3_nt: TGTGCCAGCAGCTTAGTGTACAGCCTTAATGAAAAACTGTTTTTT; cdr3_aa: CASSLVYSLNEKLFF
v_call: TRBV18; clone_size: -; d_call: TRBD1; j_call: TRBJ2-2; cdr3_nt: TGTGCCAGCTCACCTGGACAGGGCCACACCGGGGAGCTGTTTTTT; cdr3_aa: CASSPGQGHTGELFF
v_call: TRBV9; clone_size: -; d_call: -; j_call: TRBJ1-2; cdr3_nt: TGTGCCAGCAGCGAAGGGGGGGGAGATGGCTACACCTTC; cdr3_aa: CASSEGGGDGYTF
v_call: TRBV7-3; clone_size: -; d_call: -; j_call: TRBJ2-1; cdr3_nt: TGTGCCAGCAGCCTGTCGGTAAACTCCTACAATGAGCAGTTCTTC; cdr3_aa: CASSLSVNSYNEQFF
v_call: TRBV7-9; clone_size: -; d_call: -; j_call: TRBJ2-1; cdr3_nt: TGTGCCAGCAGCCCCTGGCAGGGAAGCTACAATGAGCAGTTCTTC; cdr3_aa: CASSPWQGSYNEQFF
v_call: TRBV19; clone_size: few; d_call: TRBD2; j_call: TRBJ2-5; cdr3_nt: TGTGCCAGTAGTAACCCGGGACTAGCGGGGGTAGGAGAGACCCAGTACTTC; cdr3_aa: CASSNPGLAGVGETQYF
v_call: TRBV28; clone_size: -; d_call: TRBD1; j_call: TRBJ2-7; cdr3_nt: TGTGCCAGCAGTCTCCTCCCGGGACAGGGCCCAAGGTACGAGCAGTACTTC; cdr3_aa: CASSLLPGQGPRYEQYF
v_call: TRBV5-1; clone_size: -; d_call: TRBD2; j_call: TRBJ2-1; cdr3_nt: TGCGCCAGCAGCTTTGGGGGGGTAAGGAGCTCCTACAATGAGCAGTTCTTC; cdr3_aa: CASSFGGVRSSYNEQFF
v_call: TRBV7-2; clone_size: -; d_call: -; j_call: TRBJ2-6; cdr3_nt: TGTGCCAGCAGCTTAGGTTCGGTCTCCTCTGGGGCCAACGGCCTGACTTTC; cdr3_aa: CASSLGSVSSGANGLTF
v_call: TRBV6-5; clone_size: -; d_call: -; j_call: TRBJ2-3; cdr3_nt: TGTGCCAGCAGTTACGGGGACTCAACAGATACGCAGTATTTT; cdr3_aa: CASSYGDSTDTQYF
v_call: TRBV7-9; clone_size: -; d_call: -; j_call: TRBJ1-2; cdr3_nt: TGTGCCAGCAGCTTAGCTTTTGAGTTGGCAGGAAGCGGCTACACCTTC; cdr3_aa: CASSLAFELAGSGYTF
v_call: TRBV11-3; clone_size: -; d_call: -; j_call: TRBJ2-3; cdr3_nt: TGTGCCAGCAGCTTAGATCGGGTGGATACGCAGTATTTT; cdr3_aa: CASSLDRVDTQYF
v_call: TRBV28; clone_size: -; d_call: -; j_call: TRBJ2-3; cdr3_nt: TGTGCCAGCAGCCCACCCAGCGCAGATACGCAGTATTTT; cdr3_aa: CASSPPSADTQYF
v_call: TRBV7-6; clone_size: -; d_call: TRBD1; j_call: TRBJ2-7; cdr3_nt: TGTGCCAGCAGCCGGGACAGGGGATACGAGCAGTACTTC; cdr3_aa: CASSRDRGYEQYF
v_call: TRBV4-3; clone_size: -; d_call: -; j_call: TRBJ2-1; cdr3_nt: TGCGCCAGCAGCCAAGAGGCACAGGGTCGAAGTGAGCAGTTCTTC; cdr3_aa: CASSQEAQGRSEQFF
v_call: TRBV28; clone_size: -; d_call: -; j_call: TRBJ2-5; cdr3_nt: TGTGTCTCGGGGATAAGGGAGACCCAGTACTTC; cdr3_aa: CVSGIRETQYF
v_call: TRBV6-1; clone_size: once; d_call: -; j_call: TRBJ1-5; cdr3_nt: TGTGCCAGCAGTGAATTGTGGACACCCAAAGATCAGCCCCAGCATTTT; cdr3_aa: CASSELWTPKDQPQHF
v_call: TRBV7-2; clone_size: few; d_call: -; j_call: TRBJ2-4; cdr3_nt: TGTGCCAGCAGCTCCCAGGGCAGGGTGGGAAACAGTCAGTACTTC; cdr3_aa: CASSSQGRVGNSQYF
v_call: TRBV11-1; clone_size: -; d_call: TRBD1; j_call: TRBJ2-7; cdr3_nt: TGTGCCAGCACCCCGGACAGGGGGCCTTCCTACGAGCAGTACTTC; cdr3_aa: CASTPDRGPSYEQYF
v_call: TRBV7-2; clone_size: -; d_call: -; j_call: TRBJ2-7; cdr3_nt: TGTGCCAGCAGCTTAGCGGTAGCGACAAACTCCTACGAGCAGTACTTC; cdr3_aa: CASSLAVATNSYEQYF